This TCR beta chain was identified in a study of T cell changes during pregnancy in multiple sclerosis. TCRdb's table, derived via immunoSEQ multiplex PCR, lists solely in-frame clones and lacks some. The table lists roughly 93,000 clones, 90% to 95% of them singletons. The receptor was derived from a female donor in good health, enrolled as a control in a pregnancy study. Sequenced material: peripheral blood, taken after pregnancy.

The CDR3 sequence: CASRYRLTTDTQYF. As DNA, the CDR3 is TGCGCCAGCAGATACCGACTAACAACAGATACGCAGTATTTT. V and J are TRBV5-1 and TRBJ2-3; maybe TRBD2 (5 bases). CDR3 length: 14 amino acids. Per germline, CDR1 SGHRS and CDR2 YFSETQ. The ends were cut back, 5 bases at V and 3 bases at J, with 13 bases in the middle.